This record concerns one T cell receptor beta chain sequence. The sample is drawn from a study of blood T cell repertoires in COVID-19. Libraries were prepared by immunoSEQ multiplex PCR; TCRdb keeps only in-frame clonotypes and omits some of them. This repertoire shows approximately 130,000 clones, approximately 77% found once; its top ten account for over 15%. Germline lookup yields CDR1 MNHEY and CDR2 SVGAGI. Trimming cost V 4 bases and J 1 base, with 7 bases left between them. The CDR3 loop spans 14 amino acids. The receptor's source is an elderly man with acute or convalescent COVID-19. This sequence joins TRBV6-5 and TRBJ2-2; D is unclear. The specimen was peripheral blood. This chain's CDR3 is CASSFGRNTGELFF. The CDR3 nucleotides are TGTGCCAGCAGTTTTGGCAGGAACACCGGGGAGCTGTTTTTT.